Sequencing of this T cell receptor beta chain was carried out in a study of tumor and adjacent non-tumor tissue in lung cancer. Overall study context: Histology: 11 to 13 adenocarcinoma, a couple of squamous cell carcinoma, 1 small cell lung cancer.

Worth noting for this clonotype: The antigen is unknown. One junction end disagrees with the germline gene, perhaps due to a read error.

Three rounds of nested PCR, following a modified ARM-PCR protocol, produced the TCRbeta library. TCRdb analysed the multiplex PCR reads with MiXCR anew, one entry per CDR3 protein. Among 90,000 to 100,000 distinct CDR3 sequences listed, 80% were seen once. General study points: In normal lung, the top 100 clones were significantly more dominant than in tumor. Tumor tissue had significantly higher TCR diversity than normal lung.

This sample's RNA came from whole unsorted tissue. This non-tumor lung sample came from over 3 cm beyond the tumor edge. Donors were chemotherapy-naive, newly diagnosed lung cancer surgical patients in China, August–late 2014. Germline CDR1 and CDR2: MGHRA and YSYEKL. This CDR3 contains 21 residues. The specimen sequenced was distant non-tumor lung tissue. J is TRBJ2-4 and V is TRBV4-1, with 8 nucleotides matching TRBD1. The TCR comes from a man aged 55-75 years with small cell lung cancer. CDR3 protein: CASSRRTPDRAVETVKNIQYF. DNA of the CDR3: TGCGCCAGCAGCCGACGGACTCCGGACAGGGCCGTAGAAACAGTCAAAAATATTCAGTACTTC.